This T cell receptor beta chain originates from a study of vaccination and CD4 T cells after COVID-19. TCRdb reprocessed the PCR reads via MiXCR and lists one record per CDR3 protein. The sample lists 25,000 to 30,000 distinct CDR3 sequences; around 53% were seen once. This clonotype was detected only a few times. Time point denoted: late sampling 161 to 241 days after vaccination in three convalescent patients. Material: CD4+ T cells from blood, obtained about 7 months after SARS-CoV-2 vaccination. This receptor was identified in a human donor who had recovered from COVID-19.

The CDR3, as DNA: TGTGCCAGCAGCCAAGCGCCGGGACTACCACCAAGCACAGATACGCAGTATTTT. It specifies CASSQAPGLPPSTDTQYF. This rearrangement joins TRBV4-2 to TRBJ2-3; TRBD2 agrees at 7 bases. The J segment lost 0 bases and the V segment lost 1 base, leaving 10 bases of the junction unmatched. The germline CDR1 and CDR2 sequences are LGHNA and YNFKEQ. This CDR3 region has 18 residues.